What follows is one T cell receptor (beta chain) and its context. Its antigen is undetermined. Germline V lookup: CDR1 SEHNR, CDR2 FQNEAQ (reference sequence). Trimming removed 3 bases at V and 9 bases at J, with 15 bases between. CDR3 length: 14 residues. Repertoires were generated with immunoSEQ multiplex PCR, while TCRdb's copy carries only in-frame clones and drops some. The data hold fewer than 1.8 million clones, with approximately 98.5% observed a single time. The investigators split CD4+ cells into a CD45RA+ naive subset and a CD45RA-negative memory subset. The data belong to a study of shared clonotypes between healthy human individuals. General study findings and limits: Despite large depth, rarefaction showed incomplete sorted-subset sequencing.

The sequenced material came from naive CD4+ T cells sorted from blood. Subset: CD45RA+ positively selected. The chain is built from TRBV7-9 and TRBJ2-1; D possibly corresponds to TRBD2 (7 bases). This TCR was sampled from a man younger than 40 in good health. CDR3 amino acids: CASSFGGPLVEQFF. The DNA for the CDR3 is TGTGCCAGCAGCTTCGGGGGGCCTCTGGTTGAGCAGTTCTTC. The whole variable domain, remainder taken from reference TRBV7-9 and TRBJ2-1, is DTGVSQNPRHKITKRGQNVTFRCDPISEHNRLYWYRQTLGQGPEFLTYFQNEAQLEKSRLLSDRFSAERPKGSFSTLEIQRTEQGDSAMYLCASSFGGPLVEQFFGPGTRLTVL.